Presented here are 5 T cell receptor beta chains from one specimen sequenced in a study of shared clonotypes between healthy human individuals. In the naive CD8 group, cells lacked CD45RO and were positively selected for CCR7, so terminally differentiated effector memory CD45RA+ cells were left out. Sequenced by immunoSEQ multiplex PCR; TCRdb stores in-frame clones only, minus some. Among approximately 740,000 clones listed, roughly 92% were seen once. Sequences were obtained from naive CD8+ T cells sorted from blood. The source of these receptors is a man aged 25-45 years in good health.

J is TRBJ2-7 and V is TRBV7-9; tentative D call: TRBD1 (6 bases). Germline CDR1 SEHNR, CDR2 FQNEAQ (reference sequence). The CDR3 runs to 16 residues. V was pared by 5 bases and J by 1 base, with 18 bases between. The CDR3 nucleotides are TGTGCCAGCAGCACCCTGTCAGGGGTTTTTTCCTACGAGCAGTACTTC. Residues: CASSTLSGVFSYEQYF.

The chain links TRBV27 to TRBJ2-3; 9 bases line up with TRBD2. This CDR3 region has 16 residues. V dropped 5 bases and J dropped 3; count of bases not matched to a gene: 9. CDR1 is MNHEY and CDR2 is SMNVEV in the germline V gene (reference sequence). The CDR3 bases are TGTGCCAGCAGTACATTAGCGGGAGTAGGAACAGATACGCAGTATTTT. It is translated as CASSTLAGVGTDTQYF.

The J gene is TRBJ1-2, the V gene TRBV25-1; 7 bases agree with TRBD1. V trimming: 5 bases; J trimming: 4 bases; junction bases outside the gene matches: 4. Germline V CDR1 and CDR2: MGHDK, SYGVNS. This CDR3 comprises 13 residues. CDR3 sequence: CASSRTGPYGYTF. CDR3 in DNA: TGTGCCAGCAGTAGGACAGGTCCCTATGGCTACACCTTC.

The chain links TRBV9 to TRBJ2-3; tentatively, D is TRBD1 (6 bases). This CDR3 has 15 amino acids. The ends were cut back, 3 bases at V and 0 bases at J, with 11 bases in the middle. Looked up from germline, CDR1 is SGDLS and CDR2 is YYNGEE. The CDR3, as DNA: TGTGCCAGCAGCGAGACAGGTTTCAGCACAGATACGCAGTATTTT. Translating it yields CASSETGFSTDTQYF.

The chain joins TRBV7-9 to TRBJ1-2; perhaps TRBD1 as D (5 bases). V dropped 5 bases and J dropped 2 bases, with 9 bases sitting between them. The CDR3 extends over 13 amino acids. CDR1 is SEHNR and CDR2 is FQNEAQ in the germline V gene (reference sequence). The CDR3 DNA reads TGTGCCAGCAGCAAGACAGAAAACTATGGCTACACCTTC. It translates to CASSKTENYGYTF.